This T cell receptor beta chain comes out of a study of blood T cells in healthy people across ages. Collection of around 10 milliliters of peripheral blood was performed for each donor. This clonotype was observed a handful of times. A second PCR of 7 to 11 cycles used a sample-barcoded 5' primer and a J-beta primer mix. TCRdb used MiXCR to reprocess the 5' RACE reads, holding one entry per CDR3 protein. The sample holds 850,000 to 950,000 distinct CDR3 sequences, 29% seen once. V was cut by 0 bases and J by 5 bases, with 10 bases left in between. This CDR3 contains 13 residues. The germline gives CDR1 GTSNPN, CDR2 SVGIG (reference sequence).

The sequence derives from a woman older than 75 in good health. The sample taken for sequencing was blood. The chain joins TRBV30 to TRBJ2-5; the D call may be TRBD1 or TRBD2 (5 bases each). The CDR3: CAWSVGVYETQYF. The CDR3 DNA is TGTGCCTGGAGTGTGGGGGTTTACGAGACCCAGTACTTC. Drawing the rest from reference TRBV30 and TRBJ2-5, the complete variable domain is SQTIHQWPATLVQPVGSPLSLECTVEGTSNPNLYWYRQAAGRGLQLLFYSVGIGQISSEVPQNLSASRPQDRQFILSSKKLLLSDSGFYLCAWSVGVYETQYFGPGTRLLVL.